This passage covers 21 T cell receptor beta chains from one sample sequenced in a study of tumor and adjacent non-tumor tissue in lung cancer. TCRbeta libraries were built with three rounds of nested PCR, modified from ARM-PCR. TCRdb re-called the multiplex PCR reads through MiXCR, storing one row per CDR3 protein. This sample has under 150,000 distinct CDR3 sequences, with around 65% found just once. RNA was extracted from bulk tissue without any cell sorting. The sequenced sample was lung tumor tissue. The receptors come from a man in his 60s with small cell lung cancer.

As regards this clonotype: The junction does not match germline at one end; this may be a read error. The rearrangement links TRBV12-3 or TRBV12-4 to TRBJ2-1, with 10 nucleotides matching TRBD2. The CDR3 covers 17 residues. The CDR3 is CAGSLAGGRTGNNEQFF. In DNA, the CDR3 is TGTGCCGGCAGTTTAGCGGGGGGTCGGACTGGAAACAATGAGCAGTTCTTC.

This chain links TRBV19 with TRBJ1-1, with 8 bases matching TRBD1. This CDR3 has 16 residues. Germline CDR1 and CDR2: LNHDA and SQIVND (reference sequence). The J segment lost 1 base and the V segment lost 8 bases, leaving 12 bases of the junction unmatched. The CDR3 protein is CASSPRTGKRNTEAFF. DNA of the CDR3: TGTGCCAGTTCACCGAGGACAGGGAAGAGGAACACTGAAGCTTTCTTT.

This clonotype was seen just once. The chain has TRBV11-2 and TRBJ1-6; D is unclear. CDR1 is SGHAT, CDR2 FQNNGV, per germline. The CDR3 is 14 amino acids. V lost 2 bases to trimming and J lost 10 bases, with 12 bases between them. CDR3 sequence reads: CASSLPRVRSPLHF. CDR3 in DNA: TGTGCCAGCAGCTTACCGCGTGTTAGGTCACCCCTCCACTTT.

This clonotype was counted a few times. The chain carries TRBV6-5 and TRBJ2-3; 7 nucleotides align to TRBD2. Germline CDR1 and CDR2: MNHEY and SVGAGI. The CDR3 totals 19 residues. Trimming at V came to 0 bases and at J to 1 base, leaving 13 bases not matched to a gene. The CDR3 region is CASSYSRRGGPAGTDTQYF. The CDR3, as DNA: TGTGCCAGCAGTTACTCGAGGAGGGGAGGGCCAGCTGGCACAGATACGCAGTATTTT.

As to this clonotype: A much larger clone sits a single nucleotide away, making a read error possible. The V call is TRBV14, the J call TRBJ2-1; 7 nucleotides line up with TRBD1. V lost 2 bases, J lost 5 bases, and 6 bases stayed unmatched. This CDR3 region has 15 residues. Germline-derived CDR1 and CDR2 are SGHDN and FVKESK. The CDR3 sequence: CASSQTGTGDNEQFF. The CDR3 nucleotides read TGTGCCAGCAGCCAAACAGGAACAGGGGACAATGAGCAGTTCTTC.

This clonotype was counted between two and nine times. The chain recombines TRBV29-1 with TRBJ2-5, with 11 bases that match TRBD2. V was clipped by 7 bases and J by 2 bases; unmatched bases: 15. The germline gives CDR1 SQVTM, CDR2 ANQGSEA. The CDR3 spans 17 residues. The CDR3 loop is CSAPGTSGAERQETQYF. The CDR3 coding sequence is TGCAGCGCCCCCGGGACTAGCGGAGCGGAGCGACAAGAGACCCAGTACTTC.

This clonotype showed up many times. This chain uses TRBV12-3 or TRBV12-4 with TRBJ2-7; tentatively, D is TRBD1 (6 bases). This CDR3 comprises 13 residues. V lost 8 bases and J 2 bases, leaving 13 bases between the germline ends. CDR3 in DNA: TGTGCCAGCGGAAACAGGGCACCCTACGAGCAGTACTTC. Translated: CASGNRAPYEQYF.

To note about this clonotype: Possible read error: a much larger clone is one base away. The chain carries TRBV11-2 and TRBJ2-1, with TRBD2 as a possible D gene (5 bases). Germline CDR1 SGHAT, CDR2 FQNNGV. The CDR3 has 13 amino acids. Between the trimmed V and J ends, which lost 0 bases and 10 bases, there was a span of 10 bases. This CDR3 reads CASSLEGSGEQFF. In DNA, the CDR3 is TGTGCCAGCAGCTTAGAGGGGAGTGGGGAGCAGTTCTTC.

As regards this clonotype: A read error may be the cause here, since a much bigger clone is one base away. This chain joins TRBV5-1 and TRBJ2-1; D is uncertain. The CDR3 runs to 14 residues. Germline V gene sequence: CDR1 SGHRS, CDR2 YFSETQ. Here the CDR3 reads CASILVLDYNEQFF. DNA of the CDR3: TGCGCCAGCATCTTGGTGCTAGATTACAATGAGCAGTTCTTC.

By proportion, this clonotype is medium-sized. This chain connects TRBV11-2 to TRBJ1-2; TRBD1 agrees at 7 bases. The junction had 1 base not matched to a gene; V was cut back by 3 bases and J by 3 bases. Germline CDR1 is SGHAT and CDR2 is FQNNGV. The CDR3 runs 13 residues. The CDR3, as DNA: TGTGCCAGCAGCTTCGACAGGGACTATGGCTACACCTTC. This codes for CASSFDRDYGYTF. The full variable domain, completed using reference TRBV11-2 and TRBJ1-2, is EAGVAQSPRYKIIEKRQSVAFWCNPISGHATLYWYQQILGQGPKLLIQFQNNGVVDDSQLPKDRFSAERLKGVDSTLKIQPAKLEDSAVYLCASSFDRDYGYTFGSGTRLTVV.

This clonotype has more than one count but fewer than ten. The V gene is TRBV12-3 or TRBV12-4, the J gene TRBJ1-3; tentative D call: TRBD1 (5 bases). Trimming removed 6 bases from V and 0 bases from J, with 15 bases in between. This CDR3 contains 16 residues. The CDR3 coding sequence is TGTGCCAGCAGCCGCGGGCCGGGGCTCTCTGGAAACACCATATATTTT. Its protein product is CASSRGPGLSGNTIYF.

On this clonotype: A junction boundary mismatches the germline segment, possibly from a read error. This chain links TRBV6-1 with TRBJ2-7; D gene ambiguous. CDR1 and CDR2 (germline): MNHNS, SASEGT. The CDR3 has 11 amino acids. CDR3 sequence reads: CASGLVYEQCF. CDR3 DNA sequence: TGTGCCAGCGGTCTTGTCTACGAGCAGTGCTTC.

Details on this clonotype: The conserved closing phenylalanine or tryptophan is absent in this CDR3, likely reflecting a read error. The V and J genes are TRBV20-1 and TRBJ1-1; 8 nucleotides match TRBD1. The CDR3 loop spans 15 amino acids. Germline V gene data show CDR1 as DFQATT and CDR2 as SNEGSKA (reference sequence). The CDR3 DNA reads as TGCGGTGAGCACGCCTACAGACAGGGGAGCACTGAAGCTTTCTAT. Translation gives CGEHAYRQGSTEAFY.

On this clonotype: A read error may produce the germline difference seen at one junction end. This chain links TRBV29-1 with TRBJ1-5; TRBD1 might be the D (5 bases). The CDR3 is made up of 13 amino acids. CDR1 and CDR2 from the germline V gene are SQVTM and ANQGSEA. CDR3 residues: CGVGDGTNQPQHF. The CDR3 nucleotides are TGCGGCGTTGGGGACGGAACCAATCAGCCCCAGCATTTT. Drawing the rest from reference TRBV29-1 and TRBJ1-5, the complete variable domain is SAVISQKPSRDICQRGTSLTIQCQVDSQVTMMFWYRQQPGQSLTLIATANQGSEATYESGFVIDKFPISRPNLTFSTLTVSNMSPEDSSIYLCGVGDGTNQPQHFGDGTRLSIL.

Worth noting for this clonotype: Compared with germline, one end of the junction differs, possibly owing to a read error. CDR3 region: CAWGRGTGGYNGQFF. CDR3 in DNA: TGTGCCTGGGGGAGGGGAACAGGGGGCTACAATGGGCAGTTCTTC. The chain has TRBV30 and TRBJ2-1; 9 bases are shared with TRBD1. Germline V gene data show CDR1 as GTSNPN and CDR2 as SVGIG (reference sequence). The CDR3 has 15 residues.

The rearrangement joins TRBV24-1 to TRBJ2-4; the D is unclear. V lost 4 bases to trimming and J lost 7 bases, with 10 bases between them. The germline gives CDR1 KGHDR, CDR2 SFDVKD. This CDR3 has 13 residues. The CDR3 sequence is CATSDFRGNIQYF. CDR3 DNA: TGTGCCACCAGTGACTTTCGAGGCAACATTCAGTACTTC.

This chain connects TRBV6-5 to TRBJ2-1, with D perhaps matching TRBD2 (6 bases). The germline V gene encodes CDR1 MNHEY and CDR2 SVGAGI. The V and J ends lost 0 bases and 10 bases respectively, with 13 bases between them. CDR3 length equals 14 residues. The CDR3 DNA follows: TGTGCCAGCAGTTACTCGATCGGGGGAAGCGAGCAGTTCTTC. Protein product: CASSYSIGGSEQFF.

This clonotype occurred once. The rearrangement uses TRBV4-1 and TRBJ2-7; D uncertain. The CDR3 runs 14 residues. Germline CDR1 reads MGHRA; CDR2 reads YSYEKL. DNA for the CDR3: TGCGCTGGCAGCCTGGCAGAGAACTCCTACGAGCAGTACTTC. Its protein product is CAGSLAENSYEQYF.

Note on this clonotype: A read error may be the cause here, since a much bigger clone is one base away. A read error is likely, as this CDR3 ends without the conserved phenylalanine or tryptophan. CDR3: CASSQFGTGVTEAFS. The CDR3 region has the DNA TGCGCCAGCAGCCAGTTCGGGACAGGGGTCACTGAAGCTTTCTCT. This chain joins TRBV5-1 and TRBJ1-1, with 10 bases aligning to TRBD1. CDR3 length: 15 amino acids. J gave up 4 bases and V 4 bases, and 7 bases lay outside the gene matches. Germline CDR1 SGHRS, CDR2 YFSETQ.

This clonotype was found a few times. This chain uses TRBV10-2 with TRBJ1-2, with TRBD1 as a possible D gene (5 bases). Deletions cut 7 bases from V and 12 bases from J, with 21 bases between. The CDR3 is 13 amino acids. Germline values: CDR1 WSHSY, CDR2 SAAADI. In DNA, the CDR3 is TGCGCCAGCAAGGGGCAATTGCAGGGTGGGCACACCTTC. This gives the protein CASKGQLQGGHTF.

The V call is TRBV11-2, the J call TRBJ2-7; D is uncertain. CDR1 and CDR2 (germline): SGHAT, FQNNGV. The CDR3 is made up of 11 amino acids. V was shortened by 7 bases and J by 3 bases, with 7 bases between the two germline ends. CDR3: CASMSLYEQYF. For the CDR3, the DNA is TGTGCCAGCATGTCTCTCTACGAGCAGTACTTC.